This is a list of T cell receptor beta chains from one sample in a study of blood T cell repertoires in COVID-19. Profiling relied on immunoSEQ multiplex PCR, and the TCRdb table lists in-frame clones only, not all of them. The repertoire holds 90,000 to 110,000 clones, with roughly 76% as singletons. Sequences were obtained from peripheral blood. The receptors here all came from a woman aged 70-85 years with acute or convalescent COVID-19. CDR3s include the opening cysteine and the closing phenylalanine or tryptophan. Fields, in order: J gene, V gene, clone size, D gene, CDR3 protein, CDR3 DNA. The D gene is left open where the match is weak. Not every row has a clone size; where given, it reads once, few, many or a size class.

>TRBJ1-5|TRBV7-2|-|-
CASSSGGGQPQHF
TGTGCCAGCAGCTCAGGCGGGGGTCAGCCCCAGCATTTT
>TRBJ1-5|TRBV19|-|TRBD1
CASSLDRPYSNQPQHF
TGTGCCAGTAGCTTGGACAGGCCATATAGCAATCAGCCCCAGCATTTT
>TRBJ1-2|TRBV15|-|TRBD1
CATRSWDRDGYTF
TGTGCCACCAGATCATGGGACAGGGATGGCTACACCTTC
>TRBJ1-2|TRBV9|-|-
CASSVATGYGYTF
TGTGCCAGCAGCGTAGCTACAGGGTATGGCTACACCTTC
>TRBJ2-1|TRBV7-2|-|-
CASGGWNEQFF
TGTGCCAGCGGCGGGTGGAATGAGCAGTTCTTC
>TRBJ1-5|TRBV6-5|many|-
CASKKWGLIEHF
TGTGCCAGCAAAAAGTGGGGACTGATCGAGCATTTT
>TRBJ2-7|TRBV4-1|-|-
CASSQTGTLSYEQYF
TGCGCCAGCAGCCAAACCGGGACACTCTCCTACGAGCAGTACTTC
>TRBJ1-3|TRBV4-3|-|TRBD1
CASSQDYRTGGYGNTIYF
TGCGCCAGCAGCCAAGATTATCGGACAGGGGGATATGGAAACACCATATATTTT
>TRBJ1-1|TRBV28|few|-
CASSLIQGGVLKAFF
TGTGCCAGCAGTTTAATACAGGGAGGGGTACTCAAAGCTTTCTTT
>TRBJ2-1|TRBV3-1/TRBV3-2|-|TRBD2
CASSAWAGAREQFF
TGTGCCAGCAGCGCCTGGGCGGGAGCTCGGGAGCAGTTCTTC
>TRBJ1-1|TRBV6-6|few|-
CASSPHYTEAFF
TGTGCCAGCAGCCCACATTACACTGAAGCTTTCTTT
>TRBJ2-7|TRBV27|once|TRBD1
CASSSRQGAYEQYF
TGTGCCAGCAGTTCACGACAGGGTGCCTACGAGCAGTACTTC
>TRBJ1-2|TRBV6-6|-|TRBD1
CASIGNRGGYTF
TGTGCCAGCATCGGGAACAGGGGTGGCTACACCTTC
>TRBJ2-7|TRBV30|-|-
CAWSDGPGQGIYEQYF
TGTGCCTGGAGTGATGGCCCTGGGCAGGGGATCTACGAGCAGTACTTC
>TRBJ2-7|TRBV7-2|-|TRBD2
CASSSPRGGLYEQYF
TGTGCCAGCAGCAGCCCTCGGGGGGGCCTCTACGAGCAGTACTTC
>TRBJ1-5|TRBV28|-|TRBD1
CASSLIGTGSSNQPQHF
TGTGCCAGCAGTTTAATCGGGACAGGGAGTAGCAATCAGCCCCAGCATTTT
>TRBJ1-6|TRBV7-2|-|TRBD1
CASSLAGQIDSPLHF
TGTGCCAGCAGCTTAGCGGGACAGATTGATTCACCCCTCCACTTT
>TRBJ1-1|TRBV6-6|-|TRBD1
CASSGRTGKGTEAFF
TGTGCCAGCAGTGGACGGACAGGGAAGGGCACTGAAGCTTTCTTT
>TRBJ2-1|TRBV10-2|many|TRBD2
CASSEGVPSGVNEQFF
TGCGCCAGCAGTGAAGGTGTGCCTAGCGGGGTCAATGAGCAGTTCTTC
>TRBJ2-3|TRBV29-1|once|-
CSVTDRNPSNTQYF
TGCAGCGTCACCGACAGGAACCCTTCAAATACGCAGTATTTT
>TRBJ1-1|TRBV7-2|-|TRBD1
CASSLRAQGAAEAFF
TGTGCCAGCAGCTTAAGGGCCCAGGGGGCGGCTGAAGCTTTCTTT
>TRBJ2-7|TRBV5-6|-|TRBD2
CASSLGGLATYEQYF
TGTGCCAGCAGCTTGGGGGGACTAGCGACCTACGAGCAGTACTTC
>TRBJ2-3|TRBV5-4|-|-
CASRKDGLRADTQYF
TGTGCCAGCAGGAAGGACGGGTTGCGGGCAGATACGCAGTATTTT
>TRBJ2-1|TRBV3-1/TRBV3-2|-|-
CASSQDWAGNNEQFF
TGTGCCAGCAGCCAAGATTGGGCAGGGAACAATGAGCAGTTCTTC
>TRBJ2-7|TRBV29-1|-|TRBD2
CSVLGTSGYEQYF
TGCAGCGTTTTAGGGACTAGCGGGTACGAGCAGTACTTC
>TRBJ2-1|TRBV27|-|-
CASSPGLLSYNEQFF
TGTGCCAGCAGCCCGGGACTCCTCTCCTACAATGAGCAGTTCTTC
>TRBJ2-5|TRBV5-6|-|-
CASSSGTTQYF
TGTGCCAGCAGCTCGGGTACGACCCAGTACTTC
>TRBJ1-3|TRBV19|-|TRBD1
CASSMGQSGNTIYF
TGTGCCAGTAGTATGGGACAGTCTGGAAACACCATATATTTT
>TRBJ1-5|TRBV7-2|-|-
CASSLVGDYRGNQPQHF
TGTGCCAGCAGCTTAGTAGGAGATTATCGGGGCAATCAGCCCCAGCATTTT
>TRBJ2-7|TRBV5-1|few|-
CASSFEGYEQYF
TGCGCCAGCAGCTTTGAGGGTTACGAGCAGTACTTC
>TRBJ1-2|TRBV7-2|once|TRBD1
CASSSRAGDRLNYGYTF
TGTGCCAGCAGCTCTAGGGCCGGGGACAGGCTTAACTATGGCTACACCTTC
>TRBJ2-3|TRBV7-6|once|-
CASSLSGSAEDTQYF
TGTGCCAGCAGCTTATCGGGGTCGGCGGAAGATACGCAGTATTTT
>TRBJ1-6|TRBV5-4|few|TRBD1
CASSLTGGSSPLHF
TGTGCCAGCAGCCTGACAGGGGGCAGTTCACCCCTCCACTTT
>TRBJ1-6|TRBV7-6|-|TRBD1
CASSRGQYNSPLHF
TGTGCCAGCAGCCGGGGACAGTATAATTCACCCCTCCACTTT
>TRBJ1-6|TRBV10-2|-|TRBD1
CASSESGGKTPLHF
TGCGCCAGCAGTGAATCAGGGGGCAAAACACCCCTCCACTTT
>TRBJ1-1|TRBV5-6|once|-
CASSLSMGRTEAFF
TGTGCCAGCAGCTTGTCTATGGGGAGGACTGAAGCTTTCTTT
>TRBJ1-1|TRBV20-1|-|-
CSASRGGDTEAFF
TGCAGTGCTAGTCGGGGGGGGGACACTGAAGCTTTCTTT
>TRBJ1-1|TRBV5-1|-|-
CASSSESTVNTEAFF
TGCGCCAGCAGCTCCGAATCGACAGTGAACACTGAAGCTTTCTTT
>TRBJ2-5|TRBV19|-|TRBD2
CASSVRLAGAVGETQYF
TGTGCCAGTAGTGTCAGACTAGCGGGAGCGGTAGGAGAGACCCAGTACTTC
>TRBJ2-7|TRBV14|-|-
CASSQAGAYEQYF
TGTGCCAGCAGCCAAGCCGGAGCCTACGAGCAGTACTTC
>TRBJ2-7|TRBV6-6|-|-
CASSPRAPVYEQYF
TGTGCCAGCAGCCCCAGGGCGCCCGTCTACGAGCAGTACTTC
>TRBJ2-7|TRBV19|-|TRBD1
CATTPGQALPVPYEQYF
TGTGCCACCACACCGGGACAGGCCCTGCCAGTGCCCTACGAGCAGTACTTC